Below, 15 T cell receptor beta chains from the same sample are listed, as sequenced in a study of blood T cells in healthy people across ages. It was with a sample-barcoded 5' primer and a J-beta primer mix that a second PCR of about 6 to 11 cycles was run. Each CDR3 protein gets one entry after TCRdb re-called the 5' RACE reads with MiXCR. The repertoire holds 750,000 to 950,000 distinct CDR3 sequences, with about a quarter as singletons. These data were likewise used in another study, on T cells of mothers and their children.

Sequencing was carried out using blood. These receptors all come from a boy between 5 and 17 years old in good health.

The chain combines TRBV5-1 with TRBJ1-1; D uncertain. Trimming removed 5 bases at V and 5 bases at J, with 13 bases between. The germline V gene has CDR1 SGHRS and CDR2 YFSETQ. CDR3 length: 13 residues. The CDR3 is CASRIKSLTEAFF. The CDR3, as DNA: TGCGCCAGCAGAATTAAGTCTCTGACTGAAGCTTTCTTT.

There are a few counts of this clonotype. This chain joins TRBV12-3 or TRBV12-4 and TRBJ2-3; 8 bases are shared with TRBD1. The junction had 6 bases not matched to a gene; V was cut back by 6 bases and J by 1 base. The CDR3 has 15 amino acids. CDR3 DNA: TGTGCCAGCAGCTTTTCGACAGGGGGCACAGATACGCAGTATTTT. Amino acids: CASSFSTGGTDTQYF.

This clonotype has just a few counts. CDR3 DNA: TGCGCCAGCAGCTTGTCGTCCCTAACCCAAGAGACCCAGTACTTC. It is translated as CASSLSSLTQETQYF. This chain joins TRBV5-1 and TRBJ2-5; D is undetermined. Germline CDR1 reads SGHRS; CDR2 reads YFSETQ. V was pared by 1 base and J by 1 base, with 11 bases between. There are 15 residues in the CDR3.

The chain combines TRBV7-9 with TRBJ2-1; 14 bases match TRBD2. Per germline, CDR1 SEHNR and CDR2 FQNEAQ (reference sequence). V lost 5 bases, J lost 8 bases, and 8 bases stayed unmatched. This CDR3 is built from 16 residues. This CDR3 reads CASSDSRTSGGHEQFF. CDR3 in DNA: TGTGCCAGCAGCGACAGCAGGACTAGCGGGGGGCATGAGCAGTTCTTC. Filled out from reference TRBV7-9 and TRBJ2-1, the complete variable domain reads DTGVSQNPRHKITKRGQNVTFRCDPISEHNRLYWYRQTLGQGPEFLTYFQNEAQLEKSRLLSDRFSAERPKGSFSTLEIQRTEQGDSAMYLCASSDSRTSGGHEQFFGPGTRLTVL.

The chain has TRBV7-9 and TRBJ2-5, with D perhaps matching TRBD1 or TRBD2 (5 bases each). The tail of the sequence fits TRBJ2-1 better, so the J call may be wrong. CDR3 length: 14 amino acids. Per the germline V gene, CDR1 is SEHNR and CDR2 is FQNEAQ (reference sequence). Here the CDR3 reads CASSTHGTSGEQFF. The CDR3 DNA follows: TGTGCCAGCAGCACCCATGGGACGTCAGGGGAGCAGTTCTTC.

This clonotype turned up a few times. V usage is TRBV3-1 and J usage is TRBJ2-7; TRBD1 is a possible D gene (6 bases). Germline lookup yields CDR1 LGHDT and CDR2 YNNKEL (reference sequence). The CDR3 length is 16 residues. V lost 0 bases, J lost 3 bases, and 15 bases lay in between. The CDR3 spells CASSQDGPQGHYEQYF. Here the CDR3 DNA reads TGTGCCAGCAGCCAAGATGGGCCCCAGGGGCACTACGAGCAGTACTTC.

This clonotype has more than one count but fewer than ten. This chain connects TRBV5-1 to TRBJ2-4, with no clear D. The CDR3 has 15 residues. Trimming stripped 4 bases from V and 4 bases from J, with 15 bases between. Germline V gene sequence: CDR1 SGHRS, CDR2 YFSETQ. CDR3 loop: CASSPSQSQKNIQYF. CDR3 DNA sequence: TGCGCCAGCAGCCCCTCTCAGAGTCAAAAAAACATTCAGTACTTC.

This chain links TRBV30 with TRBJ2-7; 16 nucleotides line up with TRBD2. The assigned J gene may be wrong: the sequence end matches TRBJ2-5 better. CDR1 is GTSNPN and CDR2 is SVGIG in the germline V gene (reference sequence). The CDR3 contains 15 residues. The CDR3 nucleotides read TGTGCCTGGGGGACTAGCGGGGGGGCGGCAGAGACCCAGTACTTC. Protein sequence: CAWGTSGGAAETQYF.

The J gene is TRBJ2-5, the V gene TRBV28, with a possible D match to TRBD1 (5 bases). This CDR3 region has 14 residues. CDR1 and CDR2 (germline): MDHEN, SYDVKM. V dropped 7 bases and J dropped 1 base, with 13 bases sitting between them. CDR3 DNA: TGTGCCAGCACCGCCGGAAGGGGCCAAGAGACCCAGTACTTC. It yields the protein CASTAGRGQETQYF.

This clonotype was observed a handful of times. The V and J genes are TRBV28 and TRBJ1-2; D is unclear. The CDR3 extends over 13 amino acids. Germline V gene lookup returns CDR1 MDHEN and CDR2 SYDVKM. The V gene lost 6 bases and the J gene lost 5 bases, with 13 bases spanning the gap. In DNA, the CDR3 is TGTGCCAGCAGGTCTCGCGGACTATATGGCTACACCTTC. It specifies CASRSRGLYGYTF.

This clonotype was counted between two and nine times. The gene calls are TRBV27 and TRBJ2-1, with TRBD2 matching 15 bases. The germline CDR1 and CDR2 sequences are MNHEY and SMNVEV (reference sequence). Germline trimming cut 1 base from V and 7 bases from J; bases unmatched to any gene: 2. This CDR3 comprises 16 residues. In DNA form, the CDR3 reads TGTGCCAGCAGTTTATTTGGGACTAGCGGGGGGAATGAGCAGTTCTTC. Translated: CASSLFGTSGGNEQFF.

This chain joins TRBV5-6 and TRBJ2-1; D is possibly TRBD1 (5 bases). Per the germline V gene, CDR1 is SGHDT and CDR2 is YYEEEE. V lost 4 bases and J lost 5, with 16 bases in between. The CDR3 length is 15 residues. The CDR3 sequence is CASSADGQGDNEQFF. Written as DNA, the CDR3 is TGTGCCAGCAGCGCCGACGGGCAGGGCGACAATGAGCAGTTCTTC.

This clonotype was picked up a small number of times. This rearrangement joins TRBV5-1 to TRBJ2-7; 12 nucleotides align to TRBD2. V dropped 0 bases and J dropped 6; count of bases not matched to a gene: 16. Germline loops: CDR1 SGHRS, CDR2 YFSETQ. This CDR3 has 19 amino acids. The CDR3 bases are TGCGCCAGCAGCTTGGCCCCGGGACTAGCGGGCGACCCGAGAGGCGAGCAGTACTTC. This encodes CASSLAPGLAGDPRGEQYF.

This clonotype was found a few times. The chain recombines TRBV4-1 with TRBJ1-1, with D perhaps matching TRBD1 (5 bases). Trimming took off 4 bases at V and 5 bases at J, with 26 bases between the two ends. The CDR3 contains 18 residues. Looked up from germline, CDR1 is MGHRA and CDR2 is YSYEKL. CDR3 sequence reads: CASSRTSSGADRRTEAFF. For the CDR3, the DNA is TGCGCCAGCAGCCGGACCTCCTCCGGGGCCGACCGGAGGACTGAAGCTTTCTTT.

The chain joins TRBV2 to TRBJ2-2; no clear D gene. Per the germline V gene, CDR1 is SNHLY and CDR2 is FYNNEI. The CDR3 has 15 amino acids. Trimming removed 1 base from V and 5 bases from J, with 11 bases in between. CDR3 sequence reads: CASSEGITETGELFF. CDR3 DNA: TGTGCCAGCAGTGAAGGGATAACAGAAACCGGGGAGCTGTTTTTT.